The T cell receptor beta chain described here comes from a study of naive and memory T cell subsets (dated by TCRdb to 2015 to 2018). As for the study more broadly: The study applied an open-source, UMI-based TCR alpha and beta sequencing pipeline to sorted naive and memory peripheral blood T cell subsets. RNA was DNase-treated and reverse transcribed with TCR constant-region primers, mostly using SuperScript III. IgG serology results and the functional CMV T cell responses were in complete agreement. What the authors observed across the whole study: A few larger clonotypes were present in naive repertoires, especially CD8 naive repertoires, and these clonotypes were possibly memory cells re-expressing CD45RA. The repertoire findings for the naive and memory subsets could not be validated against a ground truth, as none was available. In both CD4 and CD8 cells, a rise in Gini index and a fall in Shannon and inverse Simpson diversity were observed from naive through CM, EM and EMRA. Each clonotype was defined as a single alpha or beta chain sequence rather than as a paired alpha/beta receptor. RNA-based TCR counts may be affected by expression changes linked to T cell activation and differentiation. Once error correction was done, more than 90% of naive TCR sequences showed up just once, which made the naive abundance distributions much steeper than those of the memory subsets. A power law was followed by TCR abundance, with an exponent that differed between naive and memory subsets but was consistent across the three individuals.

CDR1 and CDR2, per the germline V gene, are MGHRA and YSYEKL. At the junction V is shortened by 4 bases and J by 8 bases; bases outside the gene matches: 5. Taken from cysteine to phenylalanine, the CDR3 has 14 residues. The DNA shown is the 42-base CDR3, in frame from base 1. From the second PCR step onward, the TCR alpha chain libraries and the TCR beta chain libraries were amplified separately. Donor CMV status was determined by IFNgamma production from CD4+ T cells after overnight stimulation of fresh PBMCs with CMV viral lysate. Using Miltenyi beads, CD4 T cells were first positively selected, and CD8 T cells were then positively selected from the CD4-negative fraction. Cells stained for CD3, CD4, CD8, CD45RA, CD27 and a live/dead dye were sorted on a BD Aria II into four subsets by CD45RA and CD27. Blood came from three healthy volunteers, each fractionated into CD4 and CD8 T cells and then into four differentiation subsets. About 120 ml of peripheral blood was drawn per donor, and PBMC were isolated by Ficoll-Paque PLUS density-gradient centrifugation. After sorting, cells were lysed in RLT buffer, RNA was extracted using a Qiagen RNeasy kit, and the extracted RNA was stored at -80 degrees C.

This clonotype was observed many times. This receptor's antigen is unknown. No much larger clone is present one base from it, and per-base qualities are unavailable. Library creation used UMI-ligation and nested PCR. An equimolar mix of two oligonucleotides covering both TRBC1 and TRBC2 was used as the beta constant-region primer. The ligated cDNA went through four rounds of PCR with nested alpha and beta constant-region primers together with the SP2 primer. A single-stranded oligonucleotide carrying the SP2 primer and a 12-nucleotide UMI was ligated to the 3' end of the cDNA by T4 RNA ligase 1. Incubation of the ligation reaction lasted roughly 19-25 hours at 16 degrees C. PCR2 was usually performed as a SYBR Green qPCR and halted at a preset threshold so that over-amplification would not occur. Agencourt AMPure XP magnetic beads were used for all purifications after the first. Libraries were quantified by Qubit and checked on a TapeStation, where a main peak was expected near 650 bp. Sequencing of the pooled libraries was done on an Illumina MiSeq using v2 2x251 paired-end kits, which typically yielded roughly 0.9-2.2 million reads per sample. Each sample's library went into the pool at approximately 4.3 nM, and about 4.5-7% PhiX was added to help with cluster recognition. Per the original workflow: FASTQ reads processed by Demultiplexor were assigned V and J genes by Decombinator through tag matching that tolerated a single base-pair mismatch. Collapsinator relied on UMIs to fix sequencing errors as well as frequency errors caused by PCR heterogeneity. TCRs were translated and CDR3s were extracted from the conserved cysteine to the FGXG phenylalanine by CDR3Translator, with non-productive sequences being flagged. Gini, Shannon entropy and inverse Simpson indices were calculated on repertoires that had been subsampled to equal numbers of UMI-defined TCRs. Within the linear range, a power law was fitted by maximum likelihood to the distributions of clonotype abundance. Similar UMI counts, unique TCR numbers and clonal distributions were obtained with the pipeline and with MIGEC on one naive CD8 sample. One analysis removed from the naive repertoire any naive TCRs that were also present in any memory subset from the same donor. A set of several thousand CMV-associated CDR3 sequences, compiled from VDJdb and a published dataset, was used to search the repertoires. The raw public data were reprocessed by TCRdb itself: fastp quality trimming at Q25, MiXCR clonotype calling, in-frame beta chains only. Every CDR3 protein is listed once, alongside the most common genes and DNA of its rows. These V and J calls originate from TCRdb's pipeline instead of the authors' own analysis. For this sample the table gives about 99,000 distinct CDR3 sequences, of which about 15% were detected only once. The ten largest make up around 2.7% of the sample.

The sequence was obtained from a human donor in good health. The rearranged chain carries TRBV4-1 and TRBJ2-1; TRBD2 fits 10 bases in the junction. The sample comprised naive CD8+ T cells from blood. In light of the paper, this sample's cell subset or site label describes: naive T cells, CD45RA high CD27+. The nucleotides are TGCGCCAGCAGCCCGACTAGCGGGTATTATGAGCAGTTCTTC. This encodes CASSPTSGYYEQFF.